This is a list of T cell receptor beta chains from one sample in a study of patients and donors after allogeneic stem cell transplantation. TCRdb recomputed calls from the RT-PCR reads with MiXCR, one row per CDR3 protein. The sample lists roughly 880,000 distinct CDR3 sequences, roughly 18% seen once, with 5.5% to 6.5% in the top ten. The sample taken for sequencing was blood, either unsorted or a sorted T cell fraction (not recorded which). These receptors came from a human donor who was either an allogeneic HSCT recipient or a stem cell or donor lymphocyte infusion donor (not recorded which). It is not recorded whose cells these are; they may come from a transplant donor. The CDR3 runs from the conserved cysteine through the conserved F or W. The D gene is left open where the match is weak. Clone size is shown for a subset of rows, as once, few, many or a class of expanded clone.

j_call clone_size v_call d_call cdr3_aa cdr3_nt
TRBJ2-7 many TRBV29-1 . CSVMGSYEQYF TGCAGCGTGATGGGCTCCTACGAGCAGTACTTC
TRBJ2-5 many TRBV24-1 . CATSDFQETQYF TGTGCCACCAGTGATTTTCAAGAGACCCAGTACTTC
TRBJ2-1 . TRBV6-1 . CASRSVGRGSSSYNEQFF TGTGCCAGCAGGTCCGTGGGACGGGGATCCAGCTCCTACAATGAGCAGTTCTTC
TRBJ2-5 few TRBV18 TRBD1 CASSPRTGGQETQYF TGTGCCAGCTCACCACGGACAGGGGGCCAAGAGACCCAGTACTTC
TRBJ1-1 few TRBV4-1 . CASSLTHWTVTYTEAFF TGCGCCAGCAGCCTTACACACTGGACAGTCACTTACACTGAAGCTTTCTTT
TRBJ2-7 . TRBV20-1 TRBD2 CSARDTSGSSVGPSYEQYF TGCAGTGCTAGAGATACTAGCGGGAGTAGCGTAGGACCCTCCTACGAGCAGTACTTC
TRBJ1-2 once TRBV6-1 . CASSPPREGAGYTF TGTGCCAGCAGTCCGCCCAGGGAGGGAGCTGGCTACACCTTC
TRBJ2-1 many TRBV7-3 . CASSSSRLARGNEQFF TGTGCCAGCAGCTCCTCCCGGCTAGCGAGGGGCAATGAGCAGTTCTTC
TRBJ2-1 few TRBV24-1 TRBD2 CATSDFRASGQFF TGTGCCACCAGTGATTTCAGGGCTAGCGGGCAGTTCTTC
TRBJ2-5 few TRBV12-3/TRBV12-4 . CASSQGSGTDLTETQYF TGTGCCAGCAGTCAAGGTAGTGGAACGGACCTAACGGAGACCCAGTACTTC
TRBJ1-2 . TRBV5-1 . CASSFQATPGKRYGYTF TGCGCCAGCAGCTTCCAAGCAACCCCCGGGAAACGCTATGGCTACACCTTC
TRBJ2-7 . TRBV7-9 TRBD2 CASSRLAGQGEQYF TGTGCCAGCAGTCGACTAGCGGGACAAGGCGAGCAGTACTTC
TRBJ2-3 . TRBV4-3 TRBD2 CASSQEAGTSASTDTQYF TGCGCCAGCAGCCAAGAAGCCGGGACTAGCGCAAGCACAGATACGCAGTATTTT
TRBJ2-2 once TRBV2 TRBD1 CASSDLGQKYPNTGELFF TGTGCCAGCAGTGATTTGGGACAGAAGTACCCGAACACCGGGGAGCTGTTTTTT
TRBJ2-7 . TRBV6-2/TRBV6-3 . CASSYGGTAYEQYF TGTGCCAGCAGTTACGGCGGGACCGCCTACGAGCAGTACTTC
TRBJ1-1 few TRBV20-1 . CSAILAGMNTEAFF TGCAGTGCTATCCTGGCCGGAATGAACACTGAAGCTTTCTTT
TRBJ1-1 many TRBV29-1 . CSVSEAFF TGCAGCGTTTCCGAAGCTTTCTTT
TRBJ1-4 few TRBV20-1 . CSASRTVNEKLFF TGCAGTGCTAGCCGGACAGTTAATGAAAAACTGTTTTTT
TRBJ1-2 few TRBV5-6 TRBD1 CASSAIGTALNYGYTF TGTGCCAGCAGCGCCATCGGGACAGCGCTTAACTATGGCTACACCTTC
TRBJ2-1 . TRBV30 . CAWSGASYNEQFF TGTGCCTGGAGCGGGGCGTCATACAATGAGCAGTTCTTC
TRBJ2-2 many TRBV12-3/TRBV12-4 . CASSGYSHRRELFF TGTGCCAGCAGTGGCTACAGCCACCGGCGTGAGCTGTTTTTT
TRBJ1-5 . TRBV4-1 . CASSLGSDLNQPQHF TGCGCCAGCAGCCTCGGTTCAGACCTCAATCAGCCCCAGCATTTT
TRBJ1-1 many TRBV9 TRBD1 CASSVLGRGDTEAFF TGTGCCAGCAGCGTTTTAGGCAGGGGGGACACTGAAGCTTTCTTT
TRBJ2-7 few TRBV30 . CAWVTGSEQYF TGTGCCTGGGTAACAGGGTCCGAGCAGTACTTC
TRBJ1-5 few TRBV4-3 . CASSQDRGHNQPQHF TGCGCCAGCAGCCAAGACAGAGGCCACAATCAGCCCCAGCATTTT
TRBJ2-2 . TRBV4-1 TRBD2 CASRREVRTGELFF TGCGCCAGCAGGCGGGAGGTCCGCACCGGGGAGCTGTTTTTT
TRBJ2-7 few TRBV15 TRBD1 CATSRGGDRAYEQYF TGTGCCACCAGCAGAGGGGGGGACAGGGCCTACGAGCAGTACTTC
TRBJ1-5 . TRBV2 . CASTKDPYSNQPQHF TGTGCCAGCACTAAAGATCCCTATAGCAATCAGCCCCAGCATTTT
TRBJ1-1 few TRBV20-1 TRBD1 CSSRDRVTEAFF TGCAGTTCCCGGGACAGGGTGACTGAAGCTTTCTTT
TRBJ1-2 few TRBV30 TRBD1 CAWSVRGGGYTF TGTGCCTGGAGTGTACGAGGGGGCGGCTACACCTTC
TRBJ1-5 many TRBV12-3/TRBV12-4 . CASSPGGSKGNQPQHF TGTGCCAGCAGCCCCGGGGGGTCGAAGGGCAATCAGCCCCAGCATTTT
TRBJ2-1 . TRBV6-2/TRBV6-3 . CASSYMNEQFF TGTGCCAGCAGTTACATGAATGAGCAGTTCTTC
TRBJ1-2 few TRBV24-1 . CATSDATHGYTF TGTGCCACCAGTGACGCCACCCATGGCTACACCTTC
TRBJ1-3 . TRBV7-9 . CASVAERVSGNTIYF TGTGCCAGCGTGGCAGAAAGAGTCTCTGGAAACACCATATATTTT